This T cell receptor (beta chain) was sequenced in a study of response to subunit inactivated influenza vaccine (dated 2018 in TCRdb). Turning to the overall study: Deep quantitative T cell receptor repertoire profiling was used in the study to track responses to a trivalent subunit inactivated influenza vaccine.

Library generation was performed with RT-PCR. Data came from an Illumina HiSeq 2500. In-frame beta chains were kept once TCRdb had trimmed the public reads at Q25 with fastp and called clones with MiXCR. Rows matching on CDR3 protein sequence are summarized as one entry with the most common DNA and genes. In this sample the table shows roughly 500,000 distinct CDR3 sequences, approximately 24% of which occur a single time. The ten largest clones capture roughly 2.8% of the sample. Remarks on this clonotype: Its antigen is unknown. No qualities accompany the bases; no much larger clone lies one base away.

Overall results and qualifications from the work: The authors proposed that each seasonal influenza vaccination may bring in only a limited number of new T cells.

These same records also appear under a second study, on T cells expressing NK-cell markers. The second publication reports: 5'RACE template switching, by which a universal primer site and unique molecular identifiers were added, was used to make TCR beta cDNA libraries. In sorted CD3+CD56+NKG2C+, CD3+CD56+NKG2C- and CD3+CD56-NKG2C+ T-cell subsets from 7 to 9 donors, TCR beta-chain repertoires were profiled. Seven of the eight sequenced donors were HCMV-seropositive and one was HCMV-seronegative. To restrict sorting to alphabetaTCR-expressing T cells, an anti-gammadeltaTCR antibody was added in several experiments. In over five donors, the dominant CD3+CD56+NKG2C+ clonotypes were among the top 10 CD8+ clonotypes and accounted for about 1.0-8% of CD8+ T cells. Those dominant clonotypes were again the most abundant among CD3+CD56-NKG2C+ cells in a handful of donors, at 28.3-60.1%. Whether the expanded NKG2C-expressing T cell clones were specific for HCMV antigens was left unclear. The eight sequenced donors were randomly selected healthy volunteers, three men and five women. A commercial ELISA kit detecting HCMV-specific IgG in serum was used to determine HCMV serostatus. Ficoll density gradient centrifugation was used to isolate peripheral blood mononuclear cells from blood. Magnetic immunoseparation with Miltenyi isolation kits was used to isolate CD4+ and CD8+ T cells from PBMC. cDNA synthesis was primed from the TCR beta constant segment, followed by two successive PCR amplification steps. Libraries were sequenced as 2 x 150 bp reads on Illumina HiSeq 2000/2500, MiSeq or NextSeq. Reads were demultiplexed and grouped by UMI with MIGEC, and clonotypes were assembled and quantified with MiTCR. To exclude erroneous sequences, only TCR cDNA sequences supported by at least two reads were retained. The tcR package was used for downstream repertoire analysis, and clonotypes were matched across fractions by CDR3 nucleotide sequence plus V segment. VDJmatch was used to annotate antigen specificity against VDJdb, with one amino acid substitution allowed in CDR3.

The source is a man aged 50 to 59 who received an inactivated influenza vaccine. Donor details come from another sample of the same person, matched by shared clones. Sequencing used CD4+ T cells sorted from PBMCs, obtained 11 to 12 days after vaccination.

The CDR3 corresponds to CASSLEAGGGGNEQYF. Here is the DNA: TGTGCCAGCAGCTTAGAAGCTGGCGGGGGGGGCAACGAGCAGTACTTC. The chain is encoded by TRBV7-6 joined to TRBJ2-7, with 9 bases aligning to TRBD2. Taken from the germline V gene, the CDR1 and CDR2 loops are SGHVS and FNYEAQ. From cysteine to phenylalanine, the CDR3 is 16 amino acids long. Only the CDR3 portion is preserved as DNA: 48 bases, with reading frame beginning at the first base. Trimming takes 1 base off V and 5 bases off J; junction bases not matched to a gene: 9.